This T cell receptor (beta chain) was obtained from a study of control samples from healthy donors and cancer patients. Trimming took 3 bases from V and 5 from J, leaving 8 bases between them. This CDR3 contains 13 residues. Germline lookup yields CDR1 MNHNS and CDR2 SASEGT. Generated by immunoSEQ multiplex PCR, the TCRdb table keeps only in-frame clones and is missing some. The sample carries about 12,000 clones, around 89% recorded once. This receptor was identified in a male donor with melanoma. The chain joins TRBV6-1 to TRBJ1-3; D is perhaps TRBD1 (5 bases). Sequenced sample: formalin-fixed, paraffin-embedded tissue. The DNA of the CDR3 is TGTGCCAGCAGTGAGACAGACAGAAACACCATATATTTT. This gives the protein CASSETDRNTIYF.